The TCR beta chain under discussion was sequenced for a study of blood T cell repertoires in COVID-19. At the level of the study: The samples span acute and convalescent COVID-19 from the United States, Italy and Spain. From T cells, B-cell-depleted T cells, or PBMCs came the material, which was cDNA or gDNA.

The germline gives CDR1 LNHDA, CDR2 SQIVND (reference sequence). The CDR3 has 13 amino acids. V was shortened by 4 bases and J by 8 bases, with 11 bases between the two germline ends. In the original workflow: Estimates of nucleated cell counts were drawn from the amplification of reference gene primers. Profiled with immunoSEQ multiplex PCR; TCRdb holds only in-frame clones, not every one. That table furnishes V, J and clone size, whereas the DNA furnished D and trimming. The sample lists about 100,000 clones, around 80% occurring once. The sample comprised peripheral blood. The sequence was collected from a man aged 55 to 70 with active or convalescent COVID-19. V gene TRBV19 combines with J gene TRBJ1-4; TRBD1 is a possible D gene (6 bases). CDR3: CASSRAGGEKLFF. For the CDR3, the DNA is TGTGCCAGTAGTAGGGCGGGGGGCGAAAAACTGTTTTTT. The variable domain in full, completed from reference TRBV19 and TRBJ1-4, reads DGGITQSPKYLFRKEGQNVTLSCEQNLNHDAMYWYRQDPGQGLRLIYYSQIVNDFQKGDIAEGYSVSREKKESFPLTVTSAQKNPTAFYLCASSRAGGEKLFFGSGTQLSVL.